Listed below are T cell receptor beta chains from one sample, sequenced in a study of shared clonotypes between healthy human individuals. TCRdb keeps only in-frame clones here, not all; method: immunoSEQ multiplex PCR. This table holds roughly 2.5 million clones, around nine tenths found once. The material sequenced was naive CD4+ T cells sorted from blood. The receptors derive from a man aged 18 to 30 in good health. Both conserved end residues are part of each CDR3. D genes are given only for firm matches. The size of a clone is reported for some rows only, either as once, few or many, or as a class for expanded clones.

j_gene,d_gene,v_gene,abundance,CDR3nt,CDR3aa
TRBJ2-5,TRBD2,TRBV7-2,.,TGTGCCAGCAGCTTACAAGCGGGAGGTGGAGAGACCCAGTACTTC,CASSLQAGGGETQYF
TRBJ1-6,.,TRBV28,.,TGTGCCAGCATTCGTGGGACGCGCCACAATTCACCCCTCCACTTT,CASIRGTRHNSPLHF
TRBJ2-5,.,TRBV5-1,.,TGCGCCAGCGCCCGGGGAGAGACCCAGTACTTC,CASARGETQYF
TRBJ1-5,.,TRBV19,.,TGTGCCAGTAGTATTTGGGATCAGCCCCAGCATTTT,CASSIWDQPQHF
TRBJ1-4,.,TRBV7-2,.,TGTGCCAGCAGCTTCGAGACAGCCTTTAATGAAAAACTGTTTTTT,CASSFETAFNEKLFF
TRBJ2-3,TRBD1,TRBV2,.,TGTGCCAGCAGTGCCGGGACAGGGAGAGATACGCAGTATTTT,CASSAGTGRDTQYF
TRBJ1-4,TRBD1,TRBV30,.,TGTGCCTTCACAGGGGACTTAGCAGAAAAACTGTTTTTT,CAFTGDLAEKLFF
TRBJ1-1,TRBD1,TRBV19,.,TGTGCCAGTACGCGACAGGGGGCTGTGACTGAAGCTTTCTTT,CASTRQGAVTEAFF
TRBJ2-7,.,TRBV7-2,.,TGTGCCAGCAGCTTAGGAGGGAGGCCCCCTTACGAGCAGTACTTC,CASSLGGRPPYEQYF
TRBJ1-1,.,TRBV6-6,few,TGTGCCAGCAGTTATCCCATGAACACTGAAGCTTTCTTT,CASSYPMNTEAFF
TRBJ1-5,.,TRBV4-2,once,TGTGCCAGCAGCCGCGAGTTCGGGGGAGCCAATCAGCCCCAGCATTTT,CASSREFGGANQPQHF
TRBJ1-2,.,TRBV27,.,TGTGCCAGCAGTTTTACAGGGATCTATGGCTACACCTTC,CASSFTGIYGYTF
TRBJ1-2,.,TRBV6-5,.,TGTGCCAGCAATTCAGGGGTGGGTTTTGGCTACACCTTC,CASNSGVGFGYTF
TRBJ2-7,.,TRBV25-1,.,TGTGCCAGCAGTGAACTAAACCGTGGCGAGCAGTACTTC,CASSELNRGEQYF
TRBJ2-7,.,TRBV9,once,TGTGCCAGCAGCCCCCGGGGGGCGTCTAACGAGCAGTACTTC,CASSPRGASNEQYF
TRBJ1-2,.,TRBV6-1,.,TGTGCCAGCAGTTTAGCTACAGCCTTCTATGGCTACACCTTC,CASSLATAFYGYTF
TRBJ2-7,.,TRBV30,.,TGTGCCTGGACGGACGGAAGGGGCTACGAGCAGTACTTC,CAWTDGRGYEQYF
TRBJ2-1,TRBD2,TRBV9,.,TGTGCCAGCAGCGTTCGGGACTATACCTACAATGAGCAGTTCTTC,CASSVRDYTYNEQFF
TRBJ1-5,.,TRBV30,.,TGTGCCTGGAGTCAAACCTTCGGGAATCAGCCCCAGCATTTT,CAWSQTFGNQPQHF
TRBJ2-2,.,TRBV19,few,TGTGCCAGTAGTACGGCCGGGGAGCTGTTTTTT,CASSTAGELFF
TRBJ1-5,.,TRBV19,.,TGTGCCAGTAGTACGGGACGGGCTGGGGAGCCCCAGCATTTT,CASSTGRAGEPQHF
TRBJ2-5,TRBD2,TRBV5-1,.,TGCGCCAGCAGCATCGGGACTAGCGGATCCCAAGAGACCCAGTACTTC,CASSIGTSGSQETQYF
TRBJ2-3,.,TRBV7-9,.,TGTGCCAGCAGCTTATCTGGGAGCACAGATACGCAGTATTTT,CASSLSGSTDTQYF
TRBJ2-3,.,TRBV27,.,TGTGCCAGCAGAGGTAACCCGGGCGGCGGTACGCAGTATTTT,CASRGNPGGGTQYF
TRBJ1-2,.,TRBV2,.,TGTGCCAGCAGTGAAGGAGCAACTAACTATGGCTACACCTTC,CASSEGATNYGYTF
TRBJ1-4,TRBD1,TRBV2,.,TGTGCCAGCACCCTGAAGGCGACAGGGGGCAATGAAAAACTGTTTTTT,CASTLKATGGNEKLFF
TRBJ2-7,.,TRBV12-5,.,TGTGCTAGTGGTTTAGGGTCCTACGAGCAGTACTTC,CASGLGSYEQYF
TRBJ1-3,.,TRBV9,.,TGTGCCAGCAGCGGAGCCGGAAACTCTGGAAACACCATATATTTT,CASSGAGNSGNTIYF
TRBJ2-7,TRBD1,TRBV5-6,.,TGTGCCAGCAGTCGTATCGACAGGGATGGGCGCGAGCAGTACTTC,CASSRIDRDGREQYF
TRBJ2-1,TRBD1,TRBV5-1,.,TGCGCCAGCAGCTGGGGACAGGGGTCCTACAATGAGCAGTTCTTC,CASSWGQGSYNEQFF
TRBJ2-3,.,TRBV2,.,TGTGCCAGCAGTGTCCAGGACTCCACAGATACGCAGTATTTT,CASSVQDSTDTQYF
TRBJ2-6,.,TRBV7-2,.,TGTGCCAGCAGCTTAGGGAAGGGGCCTGGGGCCAACGTCCTGACTTTC,CASSLGKGPGANVLTF
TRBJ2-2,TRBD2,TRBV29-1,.,TGCAGCGTTGATCTTCGACTAGCGGGGGGGCCGGGGTCCACCGGGGAGCTGTTTTTT,CSVDLRLAGGPGSTGELFF